This record looks at one T cell receptor (beta chain) sequence and its context. Its antigen is currently not known. No base quality information exists; no much larger clone differs at one position. The sample was run on an Illumina NovaSeq 6000. TCRalpha and TCRbeta cDNA libraries were built by 5'RACE with constant-segment primers, adding sample barcodes and unique molecular identifiers. RNA was extracted from every sample with Trizol reagent. Amplification of the libraries took two PCR steps, and the second step added a second sample barcode plus Illumina TruSeq adapters. Sequencing of the libraries was done on an Illumina NovaSeq, producing 2 x 150 bp paired-end reads. Per the original workflow: The reads were demultiplexed and collapsed into UMI-guided consensus sequences using migec v1.2.7. Using mixcr v2.1.11, UMI consensuses were aligned to TRA and TRB V and J templates and then assembled into clonotypes. A clonotype was counted as expanded or contracted only when both edgeR and NoisET called the clonotype significant, with the noise models trained on biological replicates. edgeR calls used a false discovery rate-adjusted p below 0.01 and a log2 fold-change threshold of 1. As an exploratory analysis of dynamics, max-normalized trajectories of the 1000 most abundant clonotypes were examined by PCA with hierarchical clustering. The CD4 or CD8 phenotype of responding clones was assigned using the separately sequenced CD4+ and CD8+ repertoires. TCRdb trimmed the raw reads at Q25, called clones with MiXCR and kept productive beta chains. Records with the same CDR3 protein are collapsed into one entry carrying the most frequent genes and DNA. Clone size and V and J calls follow TCRdb, not the original study. The sample profile shows 450,000 to 650,000 distinct CDR3 sequences; roughly 18% of them were found once. The top ten clones comprise approximately 12% of the sample.

CDR1 is given as SGHVS and CDR2 as FNYEAQ, both from the germline V gene. V is pared back by 0 bases and J by 4 bases, with 12 bases lying between the germline termini. Reading from cysteine to phenylalanine, the CDR3 counts 15 amino acids. This entry keeps only the CDR3 DNA: 45 bases, framed from base 1. The sample comes from a study of T-cell memory formation after mild COVID-19 (dated by TCRdb to the early 2020s). With respect to the entire study: Most TCR sequence clusters were specific to one of the two donors. In two donors, T-cell clones that expanded and contracted after mild COVID-19 were tracked by sequencing TCRalpha and TCRbeta repertoires over time. The cohort comprised two young, previously healthy adult volunteers, one female and one male.

Points the paper makes about the study in general: The detection of some responding clones in pre-infection memory suggests that pre-existing cross-reactive memory T cells joined the SARS-CoV-2 response. Contracting CD4+ clones were located mainly in the CM and EM memory subsets, whereas CD8+ clones were found to be enriched in EMRA. SARS-CoV-2 specificity of the second-wave clones peaking on day 37 was not confirmed. Balanced CD4/CD8 phenotypes were observed for clones contracting from day 15 to 85, whereas a bias towards CD4+ was observed for a second wave of clones expanding from day 15 to 37. The study covered only two mild cases, and larger cohorts including severe cases with pre-infection samples were considered necessary.

PBMCs were isolated by Ficoll-Paque density gradient centrifugation. The sequenced material came from PBMCs or a T cell subset sorted from them (not recorded which). The receptor's source is an adult woman who had mild COVID-19 (a few samples of this study predate the infection). The sample titles of this study are shuffled in the database, so cell type and time point are left out; the donor was told from shared clones. The receptor chain draws on TRBV7-6 and TRBJ2-5; the D gene is tentatively TRBD1 or TRBD2, each matching 5 bases. The CDR3 region: CASSLAGTARETQYF. Read as DNA, the sequence is TGTGCCAGCAGCTTAGCGGGGACGGCGAGAGAGACCCAGTACTTC.